Below, one T cell receptor (beta chain) is given with its context. This record belongs to a study of blood T cell repertoires in COVID-19. Study background: The samples span acute and convalescent COVID-19 from the United States, Italy and Spain. T cells, B-cell-depleted T cells, or PBMCs supplied cDNA or gDNA.

Original handling: Reference gene primer amplification gave estimated nucleated cell counts. Repertoires were generated with immunoSEQ multiplex PCR, while TCRdb's copy carries only in-frame clones and drops some. The V and J calls and clone size were taken over from that table, and D and trimming were inferred from the DNA. The repertoire holds some 90,000 clones, 70% to 90% seen once, with about 9.1% in the top ten. This CDR3 has 17 residues. CDR1 SGHDT and CDR2 YYEEEE come from the germline V gene. V lost 4 bases to trimming and J lost 2 bases, with 16 bases between them. The chain has TRBV5-6 and TRBJ2-6; D is perhaps TRBD2 (6 bases). This receptor was identified in a man between 45 and 60 years old with acute or convalescent COVID-19. Material for sequencing was peripheral blood. In nucleotides, the CDR3 is TGTGCCAGCAGCACTCCGAGATGGGGGGCTGGGGCCAACGTCCTGACTTTC. Protein sequence: CASSTPRWGAGANVLTF.